These T cell receptor beta chains were read from a single sample in a study of T cells in localized non-small cell lung cancer. The table came from immunoSEQ multiplex PCR; TCRdb's copy has only in-frame clones and leaves some out. The sample yields 20,000 to 25,000 clones, about 80% seen once. Sequenced material: PBMCs, taken before any cancer treatment. Receptors originate from a man aged 40-75 years with stage II lung adenocarcinoma. Each CDR3 is given with its conserved first and last residue. D genes are given only for firm matches. Rows may omit the clone size; those that give it use once, few, many or a size class.

J gene	D gene	V gene	clone size	CDR3 DNA	CDR3 protein
TRBJ2-3	-	TRBV6-1	-	TGTGCCAGCAGTCGGACACCCAGCACAGATACGCAGTATTTT	CASSRTPSTDTQYF
TRBJ1-1	TRBD1	TRBV19	-	TGTGCCAGTAGGACAGGGCAGAACACTGAAGCTTTCTTT	CASRTGQNTEAFF
TRBJ1-1	-	TRBV5-6	-	TGTGCCAGCAGCGTGTTGGATGTGAACACTGAAGCTTTCTTT	CASSVLDVNTEAFF
TRBJ2-5	TRBD2	TRBV30	-	TGTGCCTGGACCTTACTAGCGGGAGGGCCGGGCGAGACCCAGTACTTC	CAWTLLAGGPGETQYF
TRBJ1-4	-	TRBV7-9	-	TGTGCCAGCAGCCAGACAGGCTTTCCCAATGAAAAACTGTTTTTT	CASSQTGFPNEKLFF
TRBJ2-1	-	TRBV7-2	-	TGTGCCAGCAGCCTCTTCCCAGCGGGCCCCTTTGAGCAGTTCTTC	CASSLFPAGPFEQFF
TRBJ1-1	-	TRBV10-1	-	TGCGCCAGCAGAAGACCCGAGAAGGAAGCTTTCTTT	CASRRPEKEAFF
TRBJ1-1	-	TRBV4-2	-	TGTGCCAGCAGCCAAGAACAGATCCTAATGAACACTGAAGCTTTCTTT	CASSQEQILMNTEAFF
TRBJ2-5	-	TRBV5-1	-	TGCGCCAGCAGCCCGGACACGACCAGAGAGACCCAGTACTTC	CASSPDTTRETQYF
TRBJ1-1	TRBD1	TRBV29-1	-	TGCAGCGCCGGACAGGGTCTGAACACTGAAGCTTTCTTT	CSAGQGLNTEAFF
TRBJ2-4	TRBD1	TRBV5-6	few	TGTGCCAGCAGTTCGGACAGGATCGACATTCAGTACTTC	CASSSDRIDIQYF
TRBJ1-1	-	TRBV5-1	-	TGCGCCAGCAGCTTATTTAGGGGGAACACTGAAGCTTTCTTT	CASSLFRGNTEAFF
TRBJ1-4	TRBD1	TRBV6-1	-	TGTGCCAGCAGTGAATCACAGGGGATCGGCGAAAAACTGTTTTTT	CASSESQGIGEKLFF
TRBJ2-2	-	TRBV6-5	-	TGTGCCAGCAGCATTGGGGGAACCGGGGAGCTGTTTTTT	CASSIGGTGELFF
TRBJ1-2	TRBD1	TRBV10-1	-	TGCGCCAGCAGTGCGACAGGGGGCCCGGTCTATGGCTACACCTTC	CASSATGGPVYGYTF
TRBJ1-6	TRBD1	TRBV7-2	-	TGTGCCAGCAGCTTTGGTCAGGGGGTAAATTCACCCCTCCACTTT	CASSFGQGVNSPLHF
TRBJ2-7	TRBD2	TRBV6-4	-	TGTGCCAGCAGTGACCGTTCCTGGCGGGAGGGCTACGAGCAGTACTTC	CASSDRSWREGYEQYF
TRBJ1-6	-	TRBV7-2	-	TGTGCCAGCAGTTGGACCTTGACGGGACCGAGAGCGACTTCACCCCTCCACTTT	CASSWTLTGPRATSPLHF
TRBJ2-3	TRBD1	TRBV5-1	few	TGCGCCAGCAGCCTACGGGACAGGCCTAGCACAGATACGCAGTATTTT	CASSLRDRPSTDTQYF
TRBJ2-1	TRBD1	TRBV2	-	TGTGCCAGCAGTGAAGCAGGGACAGGGCTTTGGGAGCAGTTCTTC	CASSEAGTGLWEQFF
TRBJ1-1	-	TRBV30	few	TGTGCCTGGCGGGGGACTGAAGCTTTCTTT	CAWRGTEAFF
TRBJ2-3	TRBD1	TRBV19	once	TGTGCCAGTAGCACCGGACAGGGGAGCACAGATACGCAGTATTTT	CASSTGQGSTDTQYF
TRBJ1-1	-	TRBV7-2	-	TGTGCCAGCAGCTGGGGGCAGGGAGAAGCTTTCTTT	CASSWGQGEAFF
TRBJ1-1	TRBD1	TRBV5-8	-	TGTGCCAGCAGCTTACAGGGGTGGGACACTGAAGCTTTCTTT	CASSLQGWDTEAFF
TRBJ2-5	TRBD2	TRBV7-8	-	TGTGCCAACAGCTTACCCCGTCGACTAGCGGGGGCTCAAGAGACCCAGTACTTC	CANSLPRRLAGAQETQYF
TRBJ2-7	TRBD1	TRBV19	-	TGTGCCAGTAGTATAGGTGGGACAGGGACTTACGAGCAGTACTTC	CASSIGGTGTYEQYF
TRBJ1-1	-	TRBV7-2	-	TGTGCCAGCAGCTTAGTAGGCTCCACTGAAGCTTTCTTT	CASSLVGSTEAFF
TRBJ1-1	-	TRBV5-1	-	TGCGCCAGCAGCTCCGGCGGCAGGCCGGGTAGGGACACTGAAGCTTTCTTT	CASSSGGRPGRDTEAFF
TRBJ2-1	-	TRBV12-5	few	TGTGCTAGTGGCCCACGACGTGGGGCTAGTGGGAATGAGCAGTTCTTC	CASGPRRGASGNEQFF
TRBJ1-1	-	TRBV6-5	-	TGTGCCAGCAGTTACAACCACAGGGTAGGTGAAGCTTTCTTT	CASSYNHRVGEAFF
TRBJ2-7	-	TRBV13	-	TGTGCCAGGAAGGGCCGGAGGCACGAGCAGTACTTC	CARKGRRHEQYF
TRBJ1-2	-	TRBV6-5	-	TGTGCCAGCAGTAGGCACCCTGCTAACTATGGCTACACCTTC	CASSRHPANYGYTF
TRBJ2-3	TRBD2	TRBV13	-	TGTGCCAGCAGCTCTAGCGGTCCAGAGAGGACAGATACGCAGTATTTT	CASSSSGPERTDTQYF
TRBJ2-5	TRBD2	TRBV7-2	-	TGTGCCAGCAGTTCAGCGGGGGACCAAGAGACCCAGTACTTC	CASSSAGDQETQYF
TRBJ2-3	TRBD2	TRBV7-9	few	TGTGCCAGCAGCCTGAGGACTAGCGGTCCAGATACGCAGTATTTT	CASSLRTSGPDTQYF
TRBJ2-1	-	TRBV9	-	TGTGCCAGCAGCCCCACATCGGTGCCCGCCTACAATGAGCAGTTCTTC	CASSPTSVPAYNEQFF
TRBJ2-3	-	TRBV14	-	TGTGCCAGCAGCCAGTTCTACACGGCAGATACGCAGTATTTT	CASSQFYTADTQYF
TRBJ2-5	TRBD1	TRBV6-6	-	TGTGCCAGCAGTCCCTCAGGGGCCAGGGGGAGTGAGACCCAGTACTTC	CASSPSGARGSETQYF
TRBJ2-3	-	TRBV27	-	TGTGCCAGCAGTTTACGCAGGGAAAGCACAGATACGCAGTATTTT	CASSLRRESTDTQYF
TRBJ2-2	-	TRBV7-2	-	TGTGCCAGCAGCTTGTTACTCAGCACCGGGGAGCTGTTTTTT	CASSLLLSTGELFF
TRBJ2-7	TRBD2	TRBV7-2	-	TGTGCCAGCAGCTTAGTAGCCGGGACTAGCGGGAGTTACGAGCAGTACTTC	CASSLVAGTSGSYEQYF
TRBJ1-2	-	TRBV18	-	TGTGCCAGCTCACCGGGGAGAGGCTACACCTTC	CASSPGRGYTF
TRBJ2-5	-	TRBV28	-	TGTGCCAGCACCCCTGCCGGGCCCTTGGAGACCCAGTACTTC	CASTPAGPLETQYF
TRBJ2-2	TRBD2	TRBV4-2	-	TGTGCCAGCAGCCAAGATATGATTGTTGCGGGACTAACCGGGGAGCTGTTTTTT	CASSQDMIVAGLTGELFF
TRBJ1-2	TRBD1	TRBV6-9	-	TGTGCCAGCACGACAGGGGGAAGTGGGAGCGGCTACACCTTC	CASTTGGSGSGYTF
TRBJ1-5	TRBD1	TRBV19	-	TGTGCCAGTCAACCTGGGCAGGGGGCGAATCAGCCCCAGCATTTT	CASQPGQGANQPQHF
TRBJ2-1	TRBD1	TRBV6-1	-	TGTGCCAGCAGTGAGACGTTTACAGGGGGCCTTGAGCAGTTCTTC	CASSETFTGGLEQFF
TRBJ1-1	TRBD1	TRBV5-5	few	TGTGCCAGTGACAGGGGAGGACCGTTGAACACTGAAGCTTTCTTT	CASDRGGPLNTEAFF
TRBJ1-2	TRBD1	TRBV29-1	once	TGCAGCGTCGACAGGGGCTCGGGCTACACCTTC	CSVDRGSGYTF
TRBJ1-5	-	TRBV10-1	-	TGCGCCAGCAGTGAGACAGAGAACCAGCCCCAGCATTTT	CASSETENQPQHF
TRBJ2-4	-	TRBV4-1	-	TGCGCCAGCAGCCAAGAAGCGGTGATAGCCAAAAACATTCAGTACTTC	CASSQEAVIAKNIQYF
TRBJ1-1	-	TRBV5-5	once	TGTGCCAGCAGCTTGTCAGCAGGGGTGAACACTGAAGCTTTCTTT	CASSLSAGVNTEAFF
TRBJ2-6	-	TRBV2	-	TGTGCCAGCAGTAGTGATAGACCGATACAAAGTCGGGCCAACGTCCTGACTTTC	CASSSDRPIQSRANVLTF
TRBJ1-4	-	TRBV5-4	few	TGTGCCAGCAGGGGGAGGGATGAAAAACTGTTTTTT	CASRGRDEKLFF
TRBJ1-1	-	TRBV6-1	-	TGTGCCAGCAGTGAGCTGATGAACACTGAAGCTTTCTTT	CASSELMNTEAFF